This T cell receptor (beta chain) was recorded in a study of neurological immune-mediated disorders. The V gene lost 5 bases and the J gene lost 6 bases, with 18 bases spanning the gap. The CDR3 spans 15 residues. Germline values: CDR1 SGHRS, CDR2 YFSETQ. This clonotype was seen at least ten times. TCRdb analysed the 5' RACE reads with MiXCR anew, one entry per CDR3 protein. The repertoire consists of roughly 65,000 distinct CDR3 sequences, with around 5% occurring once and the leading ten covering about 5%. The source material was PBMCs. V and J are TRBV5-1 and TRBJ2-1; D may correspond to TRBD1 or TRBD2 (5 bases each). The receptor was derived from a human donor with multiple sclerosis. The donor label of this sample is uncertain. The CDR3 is CASSRGPDQFNEQFF. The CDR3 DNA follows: TGCGCCAGCAGTCGGGGACCCGACCAATTCAATGAGCAGTTCTTC.